This T cell receptor beta chain was found in a study of cytomegalovirus exposure and HLA in healthy donors. Germline CDR1 and CDR2: LNHDA and SQIVND (reference sequence). Between the trimmed V and J ends, which lost 4 bases and 9 bases, there was a span of 18 bases. The length of the CDR3 is 15 residues. Researchers ran the PCR with 60 Vbeta and 13 Jbeta primers. Profiled with immunoSEQ multiplex PCR; TCRdb holds only in-frame clones, not every one. Here the sample spans some 160,000 clones, roughly 80% being singletons. This clone was found a few times. The chain uses TRBV19 and TRBJ1-4, with D tentatively TRBD1 (6 bases). This receptor was taken from a male donor in good health and CMV-seropositive. The sequencing input was PBMCs. This CDR3 reads CASSTSAQGRKKLFF. Written as DNA, the CDR3 is TGTGCCAGTAGTACCTCGGCACAGGGCCGAAAAAAACTGTTTTTT.